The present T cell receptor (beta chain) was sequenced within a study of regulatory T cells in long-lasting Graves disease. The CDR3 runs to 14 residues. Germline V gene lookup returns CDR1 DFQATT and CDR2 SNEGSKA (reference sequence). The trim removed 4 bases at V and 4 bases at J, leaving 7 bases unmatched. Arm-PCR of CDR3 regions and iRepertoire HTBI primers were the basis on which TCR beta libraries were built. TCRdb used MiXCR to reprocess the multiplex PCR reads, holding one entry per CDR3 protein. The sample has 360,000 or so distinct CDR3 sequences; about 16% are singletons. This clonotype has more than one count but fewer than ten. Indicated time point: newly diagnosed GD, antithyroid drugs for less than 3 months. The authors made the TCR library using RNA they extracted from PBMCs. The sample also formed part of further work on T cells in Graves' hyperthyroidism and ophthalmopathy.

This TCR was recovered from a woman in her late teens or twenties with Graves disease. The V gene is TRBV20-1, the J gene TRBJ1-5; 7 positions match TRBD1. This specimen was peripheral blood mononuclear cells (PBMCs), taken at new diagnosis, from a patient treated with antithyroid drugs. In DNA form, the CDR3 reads TGCAGTGCTATCAGGGGGTCTTCGAATCAGCCCCAGCATTTT. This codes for CSAIRGSSNQPQHF.